These 29 T cell receptor beta chains were sequenced from one sample in a study of T cell responses to AZD1222 COVID-19 vaccine. Produced via immunoSEQ multiplex PCR; TCRdb's table is partial and in-frame only. The table shows about 100,000 clones, with about 90% occurring only once. Material: peripheral blood, obtained 28 days after the second AZD1222 dose. Every receptor here comes from an adult who received the AZD1222 COVID-19 vaccine.

The rearrangement joins TRBV6-2 or TRBV6-3 to TRBJ2-2; no reliable D call. In germline, CDR1 is MNHEY, CDR2 SVGEGT. The CDR3 sequence is 14 residues long. V dropped 2 bases and J dropped 3 bases, with 7 bases sitting between them. In DNA form, the CDR3 reads TGTGCCAGCAGTTACGGTGGGGACACCGGGGAGCTGTTTTTT. Residues: CASSYGGDTGELFF.

This sequence joins TRBV5-1 and TRBJ1-2; possibly TRBD1 for D (6 bases). The CDR3 runs to 16 residues. With 3 bases removed from V and 1 base from J, the gap between germline ends came to 16 bases. Germline-derived CDR1 and CDR2 are SGHRS and YFSETQ. CDR3 bases: TGCGCCAGCAGCTCGATCCAGGGGCAGAATAACTATGGCTACACCTTC. Translated: CASSSIQGQNNYGYTF.

This chain links TRBV5-1 with TRBJ2-5; the D call may be TRBD1 or TRBD2 (6 bases each). Trimming removed 2 bases at V and 5 bases at J, with 13 bases between. CDR3 size: 14 residues. Germline CDR1 is SGHRS and CDR2 is YFSETQ. CDR3 in DNA: TGCGCCAGCAGCTTAATGACAGGAGGGGAGACCCAGTACTTC. Translated: CASSLMTGGETQYF.

J is TRBJ1-2 and V is TRBV19, with D perhaps matching TRBD1 (5 bases). Trimming cost V 4 bases and J 8 bases, with 20 bases left between them. The CDR3 is 15 residues long. Germline values: CDR1 LNHDA, CDR2 SQIVND (reference sequence). The CDR3 sequence: CASSTRDALLWGYTF. CDR3 coding DNA: TGTGCCAGTAGTACCCGGGACGCCCTTCTTTGGGGCTACACCTTC.

The chain is built from TRBV6-5 and TRBJ2-7; D unclear. Trimming left V 6 bases short and J 4 bases short, with 16 bases between. The CDR3 runs 14 residues. Per the germline V gene, CDR1 is MNHEY and CDR2 is SVGAGI. This chain's CDR3 is CASRTDGDVYEQYF. The CDR3, as DNA: TGTGCCAGCAGAACGGACGGAGATGTGTACGAGCAGTACTTC.

This rearrangement joins TRBV18 to TRBJ2-7; 8 bases are a match to TRBD1. The V and J ends lost 4 bases and 6 bases, in that order; junction bases with no gene match: 5. Per the germline V gene, CDR1 is KGHSH and CDR2 is LQKENI. The CDR3 extends over 13 amino acids. This chain's CDR3 is CASSLNTGGEQYF. CDR3 nucleotide sequence: TGTGCCAGCTCACTTAATACAGGGGGCGAGCAGTACTTC.

The V gene is TRBV10-3, the J gene TRBJ1-1; 9 positions match TRBD1. The ends lost 10 bases at V and 1 base at J; junction bases unmatched: 4. This CDR3 has 13 amino acids. Per the germline V gene, CDR1 is ENHRY and CDR2 is SYGVKD. The CDR3 loop is CATQGQGNTEAFF. The CDR3 DNA reads as TGTGCCACCCAGGGACAGGGGAACACTGAAGCTTTCTTT.

This chain connects TRBV7-9 to TRBJ2-7; perhaps TRBD2 as D (7 bases). The CDR3 is made up of 15 amino acids. Trimming took 3 bases from V and 5 from J, leaving 17 bases between them. Germline V CDR1 and CDR2: SEHNR, FQNEAQ (reference sequence). DNA for the CDR3: TGTGCCAGCAGCTTTTCTAGCGGTCAGGGGCACGAGCAGTACTTC. It specifies CASSFSSGQGHEQYF.

This clone was seen once. This CDR3 is also generated by other DNA sequences in the sample. The rearrangement joins TRBV6-5 to TRBJ1-1; D gene ambiguous. Germline values: CDR1 MNHEY, CDR2 SVGAGI. V was shortened by 3 bases and J by 6 bases, with 5 bases between the two germline ends. CDR3 length: 11 amino acids. DNA of the CDR3: TGTGCCAGCAGTTATCTCTCTGAAGCTTTCTTT. Its translation is CASSYLSEAFF.

The rearrangement joins TRBV2 to TRBJ1-5; 7 nucleotides match TRBD1. The length of the CDR3 is 14 residues. CDR1 and CDR2 (germline): SNHLY, FYNNEI. Trimming at V came to 6 bases and at J to 9 bases, leaving 11 bases not matched to a gene. CDR3 sequence reads: CASRLDRVQGPQHF. DNA for the CDR3: TGTGCCAGCAGACTTGACAGGGTCCAAGGGCCCCAGCATTTT.

This chain connects TRBV19 to TRBJ1-5, with TRBD1 matching over 9 bases. Germline V gives CDR1 LNHDA, CDR2 SQIVND (reference sequence). The ends lost 3 bases at V and 4 bases at J; junction bases unmatched: 7. This CDR3 is built from 16 residues. The CDR3 nucleotides are TGTGCCAGTAGTATCGGGGGACAGGGCGGTAATCAGCCCCAGCATTTT. Protein product: CASSIGGQGGNQPQHF.

DNA of the CDR3: TGTGCCAGCTCACCCCGGCCAAGGGGAGGGGAGCTGTTTTTT. Amino acid sequence: CASSPRPRGGELFF. The chain couples TRBV18 to TRBJ2-2; tentatively, D is TRBD1 (5 bases). The CDR3 spans 14 residues. Germline V lookup: CDR1 KGHSH, CDR2 LQKENI. V dropped 3 bases and J dropped 8 bases, with 13 bases sitting between them. Supplemented by reference TRBV18 and TRBJ2-2, the full variable domain reads NAGVMQNPRHLVRRRGQEARLRCSPMKGHSHVYWYRQLPEEGLKFMVYLQKENIIDESGMPKERFSAEFPKEGPSILRIQQVVRGDSAAYFCASSPRPRGGELFFGEGSRLTVL.

This rearrangement joins TRBV6-5 to TRBJ2-7; perhaps TRBD2 as D (6 bases). V gave up 6 bases and J gave up 0 bases, with 9 bases separating them. CDR1 and CDR2 (germline): MNHEY, SVGAGI. The CDR3 is 13 residues long. CDR3: CASRRDGSYEQYF. CDR3 DNA sequence: TGTGCCAGCAGGCGGGACGGCTCCTACGAGCAGTACTTC.

This CDR3 is CASSRQGFTEAFF. The CDR3 DNA follows: TGTGCCAGTAGCCGACAGGGGTTTACTGAAGCTTTCTTT. The chain couples TRBV19 to TRBJ1-1; 8 bases are a match to TRBD1. From germline, CDR1 is LNHDA and CDR2 SQIVND (reference sequence). With 6 bases clipped from V and 5 bases from J, the junction kept 5 bases outside the gene matches. This CDR3 comprises 13 residues.

The rearrangement links TRBV3-1 (or the pseudogene TRBV3-2) to TRBJ1-1; TRBD1 might be the D (6 bases). V was clipped by 2 bases and J by 3 bases, with 13 bases between them. Germline loops: CDR1 LGHDT, CDR2 YNNKEL (reference sequence). This CDR3 has 15 residues. This chain's CDR3 is CASSQSEGHHTEAFF. DNA of the CDR3: TGTGCCAGCAGCCAATCAGAGGGACACCACACTGAAGCTTTCTTT.

V usage is TRBV12-3 or TRBV12-4 and J usage is TRBJ1-1; D is undetermined. V was clipped by 6 bases and J by 4 bases, with 12 bases between them. The CDR3 is 13 amino acids. The CDR3: CASSISGGTEAFF. The CDR3 region has the DNA TGTGCCAGCAGCATCAGCGGCGGCACTGAAGCTTTCTTT.

J is TRBJ2-1 and V is TRBV5-1; TRBD1 matches 7 bases. Germline CDR1 is SGHRS and CDR2 is YFSETQ. The CDR3 extends over 14 amino acids. The V and J ends lost 4 bases and 3 bases, in that order; junction bases with no gene match: 4. CDR3 nucleotide sequence: TGCGCCAGCAGCGCGAGGGACAGCTACAATGAGCAGTTCTTC. Amino acids: CASSARDSYNEQFF.

There are many counts of this clone. The gene calls are TRBV7-9 and TRBJ2-7; either TRBD1 or TRBD2 may supply D (5 bases each). The germline V gene has CDR1 SEHNR and CDR2 FQNEAQ (reference sequence). V lost 2 bases and J 3 bases, leaving 14 bases between the germline ends. The CDR3 consists of 15 residues. CDR3 coding DNA: TGTGCCAGCAGCTTACAGGGCGGAGGCATCTACGAGCAGTACTTC. As protein: CASSLQGGGIYEQYF.

The chain combines TRBV28 with TRBJ1-5, with 7 bases identical to TRBD1. Losses at the gene ends were 6 bases for V and 2 bases for J; bases not matched to a gene: 13. The V gene's germline CDR1 is MDHEN and CDR2 SYDVKM. CDR3 length: 17 residues. This CDR3 is CASRRWGQIRGNQPQHF. In nucleotides, the CDR3 is TGTGCCAGCAGAAGGTGGGGACAGATTCGCGGCAATCAGCCCCAGCATTTT.

This clone has more than one count but fewer than ten. The CDR3 DNA reads as TGTGCCAGCTCACCAACACAGGGGCGGAAGGAGACCCAGTACTTC. Translating gives CASSPTQGRKETQYF. This chain joins TRBV18 and TRBJ2-5, with 7 nucleotides matching TRBD1. The V gene end was trimmed by 2 bases and the J gene end by 5 bases; junction bases not matched to a gene: 8. CDR1 is KGHSH and CDR2 is LQKENI in the germline V gene. The CDR3 is made up of 15 amino acids.

The CDR3 region has the DNA TGTGCCAGCAGCGTAGGAGGACTAGCGGTTGCCTACGAGCAGTACTTC. Translated: CASSVGGLAVAYEQYF. The rearrangement links TRBV9 to TRBJ2-7; 10 nucleotides line up with TRBD2. Germline CDR1 is SGDLS and CDR2 is YYNGEE. V dropped 0 bases and J dropped 2; count of bases not matched to a gene: 5. The CDR3 sequence is 16 residues long.

The V call is TRBV4-3, the J call TRBJ1-1; 7 bases match TRBD1. Germline V CDR1 and CDR2: LGHNA, YSLEER. After removal of 3 bases from V and 1 base from J, the junction contained 2 bases not matched to a gene. The CDR3 totals 14 residues. CDR3 coding DNA: TGCGCCAGCAGCCACACAGGGGAGAACACTGAAGCTTTCTTT. This translates into CASSHTGENTEAFF.

The CDR3 nucleotides read TGCGCCAGCAGCGGGGGGACAGCAGCGGGAGGGAGCTCCTACAATGAGCAGTTCTTC. It encodes CASSGGTAAGGSSYNEQFF. The genes are TRBV5-1 and TRBJ2-1; 10 nucleotides agree with TRBD2. Unmatched junction bases numbered 13, after V lost 4 bases and J lost 0 bases. CDR1 is SGHRS, CDR2 YFSETQ, per germline. The CDR3 loop spans 19 amino acids.

The genes are TRBV7-6 and TRBJ2-3; 10 nucleotides match TRBD2. The CDR3 loop spans 16 amino acids. The germline V gene encodes CDR1 SGHVS and CDR2 FNYEAQ. The V segment lost 8 bases and the J segment 9 bases; nucleotides outside the gene matches: 17. In DNA form, the CDR3 reads TGTGCCAGCTCCGAAGGGAGCGGGGGGGTCCGTGGGACGCAGTATTTT. Protein product: CASSEGSGGVRGTQYF.

The V call is TRBV3-1 (or the pseudogene TRBV3-2), the J call TRBJ2-3; D is undetermined. The V gene lost 5 bases and the J gene lost 4 bases, with 16 bases spanning the gap. The CDR3 has 15 residues. Per the germline V gene, CDR1 is LGHDT and CDR2 is YNNKEL (reference sequence). The CDR3 reads CASSSRARSSDTQYF. In DNA form, the CDR3 reads TGTGCCAGCAGCTCCCGTGCCCGGAGTTCAGATACGCAGTATTTT.

This CDR3 is CASSEALPGGAYGYTF. The CDR3 coding sequence is TGTGCCAGCAGTGAAGCGCTTCCAGGGGGCGCCTATGGCTACACCTTC. The genes are TRBV6-1 and TRBJ1-2, with 8 bases identical to TRBD1. The junction had 7 bases not matched to a gene; V was cut back by 0 bases and J by 4 bases. Germline CDR1 MNHNS, CDR2 SASEGT. This CDR3 contains 16 residues.

To note about this clone: Other DNA sequences of this sample code for an identical CDR3. CDR3 sequence: CASSQDLRNEQFF. CDR3 sequence (DNA): TGTGCCAGCAGCCAAGATCTTCGTAATGAGCAGTTCTTC. J is TRBJ2-1 and V is TRBV3-1 (or the pseudogene TRBV3-2); D remains ambiguous. The CDR3 loop spans 13 amino acids. V lost 0 bases and J 7 bases, leaving 7 bases between the germline ends. Per the germline V gene, CDR1 is LGHDT and CDR2 is YNNKEL (reference sequence).

CDR3 nucleotides: TGTGCCAGCGAGAACACCGGGGAGCTGTTTTTT. Translated: CASENTGELFF. The chain is built from TRBV4-2 and TRBJ2-2; the D is unclear. Germline lookup yields CDR1 LGHNA and CDR2 YNFKEQ. Between the trimmed V and J ends, which lost 8 bases and 1 base, there was a span of 2 bases. The CDR3 sequence is 11 residues long.

The sample holds one count of this clone. The chain joins TRBV5-1 to TRBJ1-2; 8 nucleotides line up with TRBD1. The trim removed 2 bases at V and 6 bases at J, leaving 3 bases unmatched. The CDR3 runs 13 residues. CDR1 is SGHRS and CDR2 is YFSETQ in the germline V gene. In DNA form, the CDR3 reads TGCGCCAGCAGCTTCGGACAGGGAGATGGCTACACCTTC. Protein product: CASSFGQGDGYTF.